The 14 T cell receptor beta chains listed next were all sequenced from one sample in a study of blood T cell repertoires in COVID-19 (dated by TCRdb to the early 2020s). To prepare the library, the immunoSEQ multiplex PCR assay was applied. The table comes from immuneACCESS by way of TCRdb, which keeps in-frame sequences with V and J called. Part of the clones is missing from these tables; in studies checked, under half for an unresolved V gene and the rest for unknown reasons. In this sample the table shows 60,000 to 85,000 clones, about four fifths of which occur a single time. In total, the top ten clones hold around 21% of the sample. The sample consisted of peripheral blood. All receptors derive from a man in his 70s with acute or convalescent COVID-19.

The chain links TRBV5-4 to TRBJ2-3; 9 bases match TRBD2. With 4 bases clipped from V and 2 bases from J, the junction kept 8 bases outside the gene matches. The CDR3 loop spans 16 amino acids. From germline, CDR1 is SGHNT and CDR2 YYREEE (reference sequence). CDR3 in amino acids: CASSPRAGGNTDTQYF. DNA for the CDR3: TGTGCCAGCAGCCCCCGAGCGGGAGGAAACACAGATACGCAGTATTTT.

The J gene is TRBJ1-2, the V gene TRBV24-1; D gene unclear. CDR1 is KGHDR and CDR2 is SFDVKD in the germline V gene. The CDR3 consists of 13 residues. V was clipped by 4 bases and J by 7 bases, with 12 bases between them. The CDR3 DNA reads as TGTGCCACCAGTGACGGCGGGAGGGCTGGCTACACCTTC. Its protein is CATSDGGRAGYTF.

This chain uses TRBV28 with TRBJ2-1; no reliable D call. The V gene's germline CDR1 is MDHEN and CDR2 SYDVKM. V dropped 6 bases and J dropped 3 bases, with 18 bases sitting between them. The length of the CDR3 is 16 residues. CDR3 DNA: TGTGCCAGCAGGATGGGCAGGCAACTCCACTACAATGAGCAGTTCTTC. It codes for CASRMGRQLHYNEQFF.

CDR3 DNA: TGTGCCACCAGTGACAGGCGGGAGGCGCCTGGGACCCAGTACTTC. This encodes CATSDRREAPGTQYF. This sequence joins TRBV24-1 and TRBJ2-5; 8 nucleotides agree with TRBD2. Germline CDR1 and CDR2: KGHDR and SFDVKD. J lost 7 bases, V lost 4 bases, and 10 bases had no gene match. The CDR3 contains 15 residues.

This chain uses TRBV7-9 with TRBJ1-1; D unresolved. The V end was cut by 2 bases, the J end by 1 base, with 8 bases between. The CDR3 is made up of 14 amino acids. Germline assignment: CDR1 SEHNR and CDR2 FQNEAQ (reference sequence). CDR3 bases: TGTGCCAGCAGCTTACGGGAGGGGAACACTGAAGCTTTCTTT. This codes for CASSLREGNTEAFF.

This clone was detected a few times. The V call is TRBV6-2 or TRBV6-3, the J call TRBJ2-7; D is perhaps TRBD2 (6 bases). The germline V and J ends were trimmed by 5 bases and 0 bases, with 11 bases remaining between them. Per germline, CDR1 MNHEY and CDR2 SVGEGT. The CDR3 length is 14 residues. This CDR3 is CASSPRESSYEQYF. CDR3 DNA sequence: TGTGCCAGCAGTCCCCGGGAGAGCTCCTACGAGCAGTACTTC.

The V and J genes are TRBV19 and TRBJ2-5; the match to TRBD1 covers 8 bases. V dropped 5 bases and J dropped 1; count of bases not matched to a gene: 9. CDR1 and CDR2 from the germline V gene are LNHDA and SQIVND (reference sequence). The CDR3 length is 16 residues. The CDR3 DNA reads TGTGCCAGTAGTCCCCGGACAGGGTCTATCCAAGAGACCCAGTACTTC. Its translation: CASSPRTGSIQETQYF.

The rearrangement links TRBV5-1 to TRBJ2-2; 9 bases fit TRBD1. The trim removed 4 bases at V and 6 bases at J, leaving 4 bases unmatched. Germline V gene sequence: CDR1 SGHRS, CDR2 YFSETQ. This CDR3 is 14 amino acids long. The CDR3, as DNA: TGCGCCAGCAGCCCGGGACAGGGCTCCGGGGAGCTGTTTTTT. Translating gives CASSPGQGSGELFF.

The chain recombines TRBV19 with TRBJ2-1; TRBD2 agrees at 8 bases. Germline V gene data show CDR1 as LNHDA and CDR2 as SQIVND (reference sequence). V lost 7 bases to trimming and J lost 12 bases; unmatched junction nucleotides: 11. This CDR3 has 13 amino acids. CDR3 DNA sequence: TGTGCCAGTACTCTCGGGAGGGAAACCCCGCAGTTCTTC. It codes for CASTLGRETPQFF.

The chain's CDR3 is CASSTQTSGAQTDTQYF. The CDR3, as DNA: TGTGCCAGTAGTACCCAGACTAGCGGGGCACAGACAGATACGCAGTATTTT. The chain recombines TRBV19 with TRBJ2-3, with 11 bases matching TRBD2. Germline-derived CDR1 and CDR2 are LNHDA and SQIVND (reference sequence). Unmatched junction bases numbered 9, after V lost 4 bases and J lost 3 bases. The CDR3 consists of 17 residues.

J is TRBJ2-2 and V is TRBV28; weak D call: TRBD1 (6 bases). The CDR3 is 14 residues long. Germline CDR1 reads MDHEN; CDR2 reads SYDVKM. V was cut by 4 bases and J by 4 bases, with 10 bases left in between. As DNA, the CDR3 is TGTGCCAGCAGTTACTCAGGGGTCACCGGGGAGCTGTTTTTT. Residues: CASSYSGVTGELFF.

The rearrangement uses TRBV24-1 and TRBJ2-7; no definite D call. The CDR3 sequence is 11 residues long. The V end was cut by 9 bases, the J end by 6 bases, with 11 bases between. Germline loops: CDR1 KGHDR, CDR2 SFDVKD. CDR3 in amino acids: CATGDIGEQYF. The CDR3 bases are TGTGCCACCGGCGACATAGGCGAGCAGTACTTC.

This chain's CDR3 is CASSPPAGQITGELFF. CDR3 DNA: TGTGCCAGCAGTCCCCCCGCGGGACAGATCACCGGGGAGCTGTTTTTT. The chain links TRBV6-2 or TRBV6-3 to TRBJ2-2; tentatively, D is TRBD1 (7 bases). This CDR3 region has 16 residues. Germline assignment: CDR1 MNHEY and CDR2 SVGEGT. Trimming left V 5 bases short and J 4 bases short, with 17 bases between.

CDR3 in DNA: TGTGCCAGCAGTTTATTGGGACAGAATGAGCAGTTCTTC. It codes for CASSLLGQNEQFF. This sequence joins TRBV27 and TRBJ2-1, with TRBD1 identical over 7 bases. The CDR3 loop spans 13 amino acids. The germline CDR1 and CDR2 sequences are MNHEY and SMNVEV (reference sequence). V dropped 1 base and J dropped 7; count of bases not matched to a gene: 1.